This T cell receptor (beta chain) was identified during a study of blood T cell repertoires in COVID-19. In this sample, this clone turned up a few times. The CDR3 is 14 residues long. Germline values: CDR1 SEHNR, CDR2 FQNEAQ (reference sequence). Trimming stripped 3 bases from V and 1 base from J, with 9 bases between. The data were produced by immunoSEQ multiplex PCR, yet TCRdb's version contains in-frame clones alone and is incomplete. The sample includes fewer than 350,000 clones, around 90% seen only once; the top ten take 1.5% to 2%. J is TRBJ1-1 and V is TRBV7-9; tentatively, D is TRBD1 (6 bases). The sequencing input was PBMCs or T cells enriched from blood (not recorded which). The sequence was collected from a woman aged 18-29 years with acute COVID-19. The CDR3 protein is CASSFGQWNTEAFF. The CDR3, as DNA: TGTGCCAGCAGCTTCGGACAGTGGAACACTGAAGCTTTCTTT.